These 26 T cell receptor beta chains originate from one sample sequenced in a study of control samples from healthy donors and cancer patients. Repertoires were generated with immunoSEQ multiplex PCR, while TCRdb's copy carries only in-frame clones and drops some. The table records more than 20,000 clones, about nine tenths of them present only once. The material sequenced was PBMCs. These receptors all stem from a man aged 50 or older with lung cancer.

This chain links TRBV12-3 or TRBV12-4 with TRBJ1-2; maybe TRBD1 (5 bases). There are 13 residues in the CDR3. Trimming took 6 bases from V and 8 from J, leaving 16 bases between them. The CDR3 region is CASSLSTKGGYTF. The CDR3 nucleotides are TGTGCCAGCAGCTTAAGTACGAAGGGGGGCTACACCTTC.

The chain has TRBV10-2 and TRBJ2-3; TRBD1 matches 7 bases. Germline CDR1 and CDR2: WSHSY and SAAADI. CDR3 length equals 14 residues. Germline trimming cut 6 bases from V and 7 bases from J; bases unmatched to any gene: 10. As DNA, the CDR3 is TGCGCCAGCAGAACCGGGACAGCGGAGAATACGCAGTATTTT. It is translated as CASRTGTAENTQYF.

This chain connects TRBV11-2 to TRBJ1-2; D call uncertain. The CDR3 is 14 amino acids. CDR1 and CDR2 (germline): SGHAT, FQNNGV. Trimming cost V 5 bases and J 4 bases, with 14 bases left between them. The CDR3 spells CASSPSGETYGYTF. The DNA for the CDR3 is TGTGCCAGCAGCCCAAGCGGGGAGACCTATGGCTACACCTTC.

The V gene is TRBV3-1 (or the pseudogene TRBV3-2), the J gene TRBJ1-2, with TRBD1 as a possible D gene (5 bases). Germline assignment: CDR1 LGHDT and CDR2 YNNKEL (reference sequence). CDR3 length: 15 residues. Trimming stripped 0 bases from V and 3 bases from J, with 11 bases between. CDR3 protein: CASSQEPRTHYGYTF. The DNA for the CDR3 is TGTGCCAGCAGCCAAGAGCCTAGGACACACTATGGCTACACCTTC.

The chain combines TRBV19 with TRBJ2-1; D is possibly TRBD1 or TRBD2 (5 bases each). The V gene lost 3 bases and the J gene lost 6 bases, with 18 bases spanning the gap. The germline V gene has CDR1 LNHDA and CDR2 SQIVND (reference sequence). The length of the CDR3 is 16 residues. The CDR3 here is CASSMGDPKYLNEQFF. CDR3 DNA sequence: TGTGCCAGTAGTATGGGGGACCCAAAATACCTCAATGAGCAGTTCTTC.

Only one count was recorded for this clone. The sample contains more than one DNA sequence encoding this CDR3. The V and J genes are TRBV19 and TRBJ1-5; D is uncertain. The CDR3 runs 12 residues. Germline CDR1 is LNHDA and CDR2 is SQIVND (reference sequence). Trimming shortened V by 6 bases and J by 4 bases, and 7 bases separated the two germline ends. In DNA form, the CDR3 reads TGTGCCAGTAGCAGAGGTAATCAGCCCCAGCATTTT. Its protein product is CASSRGNQPQHF.

The chain carries TRBV5-1 and TRBJ2-7; D is uncertain. Trimming removed 0 bases from V and 0 bases from J, with 10 bases in between. This CDR3 has 15 amino acids. Germline V lookup: CDR1 SGHRS, CDR2 YFSETQ. The CDR3 DNA sequence: TGCGCCAGCAGCTTGGTACAGCCGAGCTCCTACGAGCAGTACTTC. It encodes CASSLVQPSSYEQYF.

The chain uses TRBV18 and TRBJ2-3, with 10 bases matching TRBD1. J was trimmed by 1 base and V by 0 bases; bases with no gene match: 1. Per germline, CDR1 KGHSH and CDR2 LQKENI. The CDR3 runs 16 residues. CDR3 in DNA: TGTGCCAGCTCACCACCGGGGACAGGGGGCACAGATACGCAGTATTTT. Protein: CASSPPGTGGTDTQYF.

The rearrangement joins TRBV9 to TRBJ1-5; D gene unclear. There are 15 residues in the CDR3. V shed 0 bases and J shed 2 bases, with 9 bases lying between them. The germline V gene encodes CDR1 SGDLS and CDR2 YYNGEE. The CDR3 is CASSVGGEGNQPQHF. In DNA form, the CDR3 reads TGTGCCAGCAGCGTAGGCGGGGAAGGCAATCAGCCCCAGCATTTT.

This rearrangement joins TRBV2 to TRBJ2-1, with D perhaps matching TRBD1 (5 bases). CDR3 length: 15 residues. Germline CDR1 and CDR2: SNHLY and FYNNEI. Trimming removed 4 bases from V and 10 bases from J, with 20 bases in between. CDR3 residues: CASSAQGSPTIEQFF. The CDR3 DNA sequence: TGTGCCAGCAGTGCGCAGGGCTCCCCGACAATAGAGCAGTTCTTC.

The chain carries TRBV15 and TRBJ1-1, with D maybe TRBD1 (6 bases). Germline CDR1 LNHNV, CDR2 YYDKDF (reference sequence). This CDR3 comprises 14 residues. V was pared by 3 bases and J by 0 bases, with 8 bases between. CDR3 loop: CATSRDSMNTEAFF. In DNA form, the CDR3 reads TGTGCCACCAGCAGGGACAGTATGAACACTGAAGCTTTCTTT.

The chain has TRBV5-6 and TRBJ1-2, with TRBD1 matching over 7 bases. Germline loops: CDR1 SGHDT, CDR2 YYEEEE. The V gene end was trimmed by 0 bases and the J gene end by 8 bases; junction bases not matched to a gene: 4. The CDR3 spans 13 residues. The CDR3 is CASSLGQGRGYTF. CDR3 DNA sequence: TGTGCCAGCAGCTTGGGACAGGGCAGGGGCTACACCTTC.

The CDR3 DNA is TGTGCCAGCAGTTTTAAGGGCAGGGAGGATGAAAAACTGTTTTTT. Translating it yields CASSFKGREDEKLFF. This chain uses TRBV27 with TRBJ1-4; a weak D match, TRBD1 (5 bases). Germline CDR1 and CDR2: MNHEY and SMNVEV (reference sequence). V was trimmed by 3 bases and J by 6 bases, leaving 14 bases between them. CDR3 size: 15 residues.

This sequence joins TRBV27 and TRBJ2-1, with 7 bases identical to TRBD2. CDR3 length: 14 amino acids. Germline values: CDR1 MNHEY, CDR2 SMNVEV (reference sequence). Losses at the gene ends were 5 bases for V and 4 bases for J; bases not matched to a gene: 5. As DNA, the CDR3 is TGTGCCAGCAGTCCCGGGGGGTTTTACAATGAGCAGTTCTTC. Translated: CASSPGGFYNEQFF.

V gene TRBV12-3 or TRBV12-4 combines with J gene TRBJ2-1, with 7 bases aligning to TRBD1. This CDR3 comprises 13 residues. Unmatched junction bases numbered 9, after V lost 1 base and J lost 15 bases. The CDR3: CASSLGYRDSWFF. DNA for the CDR3: TGTGCCAGCAGTTTAGGTTATCGGGACAGTTGGTTCTTC.

The CDR3 protein is CASSQGDIQYF. CDR3 DNA sequence: TGTGCCAGCAGCCAAGGGGATATTCAGTACTTC. The J gene is TRBJ2-4, the V gene TRBV3-1 (or the pseudogene TRBV3-2); no clear D gene. The CDR3 covers 11 residues. Germline values: CDR1 LGHDT, CDR2 YNNKEL (reference sequence). V was cut by 1 base and J by 10 bases, with 5 bases left in between.

V gene TRBV6-6 combines with J gene TRBJ1-5; no definite D call. Germline assignment: CDR1 MNHNY and CDR2 SVGAGI (reference sequence). The CDR3 has 13 amino acids. Trimming pared 6 bases from V and 4 bases from J, leaving 10 bases between. CDR3 in DNA: TGTGCCAGCAGGAGACAACCGAATCAGCCCCAGCATTTT. Amino acids: CASRRQPNQPQHF.

The chain has TRBV3-1 (or the pseudogene TRBV3-2) and TRBJ1-5, with D maybe TRBD1 (5 bases). This CDR3 region has 16 residues. Germline CDR1 and CDR2: LGHDT and YNNKEL (reference sequence). Trimming removed 7 bases from V and 0 bases from J, with 16 bases in between. The CDR3 bases are TGTGCCAGCACCCTAGGACATCGCTATAGCAATCAGCCCCAGCATTTT. Its protein is CASTLGHRYSNQPQHF.

The chain combines TRBV5-5 with TRBJ2-5; D might be TRBD1 (5 bases). CDR3 size: 14 residues. CDR1 and CDR2 (germline): SGHKS, YYEKEE (reference sequence). V was clipped by 0 bases and J by 6 bases, with 12 bases between them. In nucleotides, the CDR3 is TGTGCCAGCAGCTTGGCGTCAGGGCTACAGACCCAGTACTTC. Translation: CASSLASGLQTQYF.

This clone appeared a single time. The chain carries TRBV10-3 and TRBJ1-3; a possible D gene is TRBD1 (5 bases). The CDR3 has 15 residues. Germline CDR1 and CDR2: ENHRY and SYGVKD. The V gene lost 9 bases and the J gene lost 3 bases, with 18 bases spanning the gap. The CDR3 bases are TGTGCCATTCTCCTCCGGGGGGGAGGTGGAAACACCATATATTTT. Translated: CAILLRGGGGNTIYF.

This clone was detected only once. The gene calls are TRBV25-1 and TRBJ2-3, with D hard to call. This CDR3 is built from 11 residues. Germline CDR1 MGHDK, CDR2 SYGVNS. V lost 6 bases and J lost 7, with 8 bases in between. CDR3 DNA: TGTGCCAGCAGAAACCTTTATACGCAGTATTTT. This gives the protein CASRNLYTQYF.

In its sample, this clone was seen a few times. The gene calls are TRBV11-1 and TRBJ1-1; no clear D gene. V lost 5 bases and J 4 bases, leaving 11 bases between the germline ends. The CDR3 sequence is 13 residues long. Germline V lookup: CDR1 SGHAT, CDR2 FQDESV (reference sequence). The CDR3 protein is CASSQRVGTEAFF. The CDR3 DNA follows: TGTGCCAGCAGCCAACGTGTCGGCACTGAAGCTTTCTTT.

This clone was picked up a small number of times. The chain links TRBV6-6 to TRBJ2-3; 11 bases line up with TRBD1. Trimming took 4 bases from V and 10 from J; bases not matched to a gene: 13. Germline-derived CDR1 and CDR2 are MNHNY and SVGAGI (reference sequence). This CDR3 contains 16 residues. This CDR3 reads CASSSPDRGPLGSQYF. As DNA, the CDR3 is TGTGCCAGCAGTTCCCCGGACAGGGGGCCCTTGGGCTCGCAGTATTTT.

This chain links TRBV11-2 with TRBJ2-1, with D unclear. Trimming took 1 base from V and 6 from J, leaving 13 bases between them. The CDR3 runs to 15 residues. CDR1 and CDR2 from the germline V gene are SGHAT and FQNNGV. CDR3 protein: CASSLVIDSFNEQFF. The CDR3 coding sequence is TGTGCCAGCAGCTTAGTAATAGACTCTTTCAATGAGCAGTTCTTC.

V is TRBV4-1 and J is TRBJ1-1; D gene uncertain. Between the trimmed V and J ends, which lost 1 base and 1 base, there was a span of 19 bases. The CDR3 is 18 amino acids. Germline assignment: CDR1 MGHRA and CDR2 YSYEKL. The CDR3 is CASSQGLLTRKKNTEAFF. The CDR3 DNA reads TGCGCCAGCAGCCAAGGGTTGCTGACTCGGAAAAAGAACACTGAAGCTTTCTTT.

The chain carries TRBV6-6 and TRBJ2-2; the D gene is possibly TRBD2 (6 bases). The CDR3 length is 14 residues. V dropped 10 bases and J dropped 5 bases, with 17 bases sitting between them. CDR1 MNHNY and CDR2 SVGAGI come from the germline V gene (reference sequence). CDR3 in DNA: TGTGCCACTCTTCCTGGGCGGGGTACCGGGGAGCTGTTTTTT. Amino acid sequence: CATLPGRGTGELFF.